Following are 30 T cell receptor beta chains from one sample sequenced in a study of T-cell memory formation after mild COVID-19. A single record per CDR3 protein comes from TCRdb applying MiXCR to the 5' RACE reads. The data show approximately 340,000 distinct CDR3 sequences, with about an eighth seen just once and around 21% held by the top ten. Sequenced sample: PBMCs or a T cell subset sorted from them (not recorded which). These receptors were collected from a man aged 18 to 29 who had mild COVID-19 (a few samples of this study predate the infection). Cell type and time point are not known.

This clonotype appeared once. The chain recombines TRBV20-1 with TRBJ2-1; either TRBD1 or TRBD2 may supply D (5 bases each). The CDR3 covers 14 residues. The V and J ends lost 6 bases and 6 bases respectively, with 18 bases between them. The germline CDR1 and CDR2 sequences are DFQATT and SNEGSKA (reference sequence). The CDR3 sequence: CSAEGQGRGNEQFF. CDR3 coding DNA: TGCAGTGCCGAGGGGCAGGGAAGAGGCAATGAGCAGTTCTTC.

CDR3 in amino acids: CASSRGPGQGFGYTF. CDR3 nucleotides: TGTGCCAGCAGCCGGGGGCCGGGACAGGGGTTTGGCTACACCTTC. The V call is TRBV11-2, the J call TRBJ1-2; 10 nucleotides line up with TRBD1. The V segment lost 5 bases and the J segment 7 bases; nucleotides outside the gene matches: 10. Germline V gives CDR1 SGHAT, CDR2 FQNNGV. There are 15 residues in the CDR3.

This clonotype turned up a few times. V usage is TRBV11-2 and J usage is TRBJ2-7, with D hard to call. The CDR3 length is 15 residues. Trimming pared 3 bases from V and 3 bases from J, leaving 15 bases between. Germline-derived CDR1 and CDR2 are SGHAT and FQNNGV. The CDR3, as DNA: TGTGCCAGCAGCTTGTTAACTCCTGCAGTCTACGAGCAGTACTTC. Its protein product is CASSLLTPAVYEQYF. Full variable domain (remainder filled in from reference TRBV11-2 and TRBJ2-7): EAGVAQSPRYKIIEKRQSVAFWCNPISGHATLYWYQQILGQGPKLLIQFQNNGVVDDSQLPKDRFSAERLKGVDSTLKIQPAKLEDSAVYLCASSLLTPAVYEQYFGPGTRLTVT.

The J gene is TRBJ2-3, the V gene TRBV6-5, with TRBD2 matching 11 bases. This CDR3 contains 21 residues. V lost 0 bases, J lost 0 bases, and 14 bases stayed unmatched. Per the germline V gene, CDR1 is MNHEY and CDR2 is SVGAGI. The CDR3 DNA sequence: TGTGCCAGCAGTTACTCCCCTCCGTTTCTAGCGGGGGGTCCTAGCACAGATACGCAGTATTTT. Its translation: CASSYSPPFLAGGPSTDTQYF.

Ten or more counts support this clonotype. The chain recombines TRBV29-1 with TRBJ2-3; D may match TRBD1 or TRBD2 (6 bases each). The germline gives CDR1 SQVTM, CDR2 ANQGSEA. V was shortened by 5 bases and J by 5 bases, with 17 bases between the two germline ends. This CDR3 is 14 amino acids long. This CDR3 is CSVTRWGAGDTQYF. CDR3 sequence (DNA): TGCAGCGTTACTCGGTGGGGGGCAGGAGATACGCAGTATTTT.

This clonotype was detected only a few times. J is TRBJ2-5 and V is TRBV4-1, with D tentatively TRBD1 (7 bases). The CDR3 length is 19 residues. V dropped 0 bases and J dropped 5 bases, with 25 bases sitting between them. CDR1 MGHRA and CDR2 YSYEKL come from the germline V gene. The CDR3 protein is CASSQDRLRGRQGGETQYF. The CDR3 nucleotides are TGCGCCAGCAGCCAAGATAGGCTGCGGGGCCGACAGGGTGGCGAGACCCAGTACTTC.

Only a few counts were recorded for this clonotype. The chain combines TRBV3-1 with TRBJ2-4; tentatively, D is TRBD1 or TRBD2 (5 bases each). Trimming removed 4 bases at V and 0 bases at J, with 19 bases between. The germline gives CDR1 LGHDT, CDR2 YNNKEL (reference sequence). The CDR3 consists of 18 residues. The DNA for the CDR3 is TGTGCCAGCAGCCGGACCTCTGGGGGTCTACTAGCCAAAAACATTCAGTACTTC. Amino acid sequence: CASSRTSGGLLAKNIQYF.

The rearrangement links TRBV10-2 to TRBJ2-7; no reliable D call. Germline V lookup: CDR1 WSHSY, CDR2 SAAADI. The CDR3 consists of 13 residues. V shed 3 bases and J shed 3 bases, with 9 bases lying between them. The CDR3 coding sequence is TGCGCCAGCAGTGAAGGGCGGTACTACGAGCAGTACTTC. This codes for CASSEGRYYEQYF.

The rearrangement uses TRBV14 and TRBJ2-3, with D possibly being TRBD1 or TRBD2 (5 bases each). The CDR3 extends over 15 amino acids. Trimming removed 0 bases from V and 7 bases from J, with 14 bases in between. Germline V gene lookup returns CDR1 SGHDN and CDR2 FVKESK. DNA of the CDR3: TGTGCCAGCAGCCAAGACTCGGGGCTTAGCTATACGCAGTATTTT. Translation gives CASSQDSGLSYTQYF.

V gene TRBV3-1 combines with J gene TRBJ2-5; D is uncertain. This CDR3 spans 15 amino acids. V was pared by 0 bases and J by 4 bases, with 12 bases between. CDR1 is LGHDT and CDR2 is YNNKEL in the germline V gene (reference sequence). The CDR3 reads CASSQDGTVGETQYF. As DNA, the CDR3 is TGTGCCAGCAGCCAAGATGGAACGGTCGGAGAGACCCAGTACTTC.

The rearrangement joins TRBV7-8 to TRBJ2-7, with unresolved D. Germline V gene lookup returns CDR1 SGHVS and CDR2 FQNEAQ. The V and J ends lost 5 bases and 4 bases respectively, with 18 bases between them. The CDR3 loop spans 15 amino acids. CDR3 residues: CASSHPGRSLYEQYF. The CDR3 DNA is TGTGCCAGCAGCCACCCCGGCAGGTCTCTTTACGAGCAGTACTTC.

J is TRBJ2-3 and V is TRBV6-6, with TRBD2 matching 7 bases. Trimming removed 11 bases from V and 2 bases from J; junction bases left unmatched: 7. Per germline, CDR1 MNHNY and CDR2 SVGAGI (reference sequence). The CDR3 spans 13 residues. CDR3 in DNA: TGTGCCGCGGGGGTAGGGGCCACAGATACGCAGTATTTT. Protein product: CAAGVGATDTQYF.

In its sample, this clonotype was seen a few times. The chain has TRBV20-1 and TRBJ1-6; D is undetermined. V gave up 1 base and J gave up 0 bases, with 7 bases separating them. There are 15 residues in the CDR3. CDR1 and CDR2 from the germline V gene are DFQATT and SNEGSKA (reference sequence). The CDR3 nucleotides are TGCAGTGCTAGAGGGGAGAGCTCCTATAATTCACCCCTCCACTTT. Protein: CSARGESSYNSPLHF.

This chain joins TRBV7-3 and TRBJ2-3; D may match TRBD1 or TRBD2 (5 bases each). Germline V CDR1 and CDR2: SGHTA, FQGTGA. CDR3 length equals 18 residues. The V end was cut by 0 bases, the J end by 3 bases, with 19 bases between. CDR3 amino acids: CASSLTPFARGWTDTQYF. The CDR3 bases are TGTGCCAGCAGCTTAACCCCCTTTGCGAGGGGATGGACAGATACGCAGTATTTT.

This clonotype was detected many times. The gene calls are TRBV7-9 and TRBJ2-1, with TRBD2 matching 10 bases. J gave up 1 base and V 6 bases, and 6 bases lay outside the gene matches. Germline V gene lookup returns CDR1 SEHNR and CDR2 FQNEAQ (reference sequence). The CDR3 loop spans 16 amino acids. The CDR3 nucleotides read TGTGCCAGCAGAAGAGCGGGGGGGGAGTCCTACAATGAGCAGTTCTTC. This sequence encodes CASRRAGGESYNEQFF. The complete variable domain, with remaining parts taken from reference TRBV7-9 and TRBJ2-1, reads DTGVSQNPRHKITKRGQNVTFRCDPISEHNRLYWYRQTLGQGPEFLTYFQNEAQLEKSRLLSDRFSAERPKGSFSTLEIQRTEQGDSAMYLCASRRAGGESYNEQFFGPGTRLTVL.

This clonotype has a handful of counts. The CDR3 DNA reads TGTGCCAGCAGCTGGTCGGGCAATCAGCCCCAGCATTTT. Translation gives CASSWSGNQPQHF. The chain carries TRBV9 and TRBJ1-5; D is undetermined. CDR1 and CDR2 (germline): SGDLS, YYNGEE. V dropped 4 bases and J dropped 2 bases, with 7 bases sitting between them. This CDR3 is built from 13 residues.

The chain is built from TRBV5-6 and TRBJ2-1; 8 bases match TRBD1. CDR3 length: 15 amino acids. V shed 5 bases and J 4 bases; nucleotides not matched to a gene: 8. CDR1 and CDR2 (germline): SGHDT, YYEEEE. CDR3 sequence reads: CASSSPRQGYNEQFF. CDR3 nucleotide sequence: TGTGCCAGCAGTTCCCCGCGACAGGGGTACAATGAGCAGTTCTTC.

This chain links TRBV5-6 with TRBJ2-7; D not resolved. V was trimmed by 6 bases and J by 6 bases, leaving 10 bases between them. Germline CDR1 and CDR2: SGHDT and YYEEEE. CDR3 length: 11 residues. CDR3 sequence: CASNLGREQYV. CDR3 DNA: TGTGCCAGCAACTTAGGGCGCGAGCAGTACGTC.

There are a few counts of this clonotype. The chain recombines TRBV20-1 with TRBJ1-4; no clear D gene. CDR3 length: 16 residues. Germline CDR1 and CDR2: DFQATT and SNEGSKA (reference sequence). V dropped 1 base and J dropped 1 base, with 13 bases sitting between them. The CDR3 DNA is TGCAGTGCTAGAGGGGTCAGGTTCGGAACTAATGAAAAACTGTTTTTT. Its protein is CSARGVRFGTNEKLFF.

To note about this clonotype: At one end, the junction sequence differs from germline, possibly due to a read error. The V and J genes are TRBV20-1 and TRBJ1-2; a possible D gene is TRBD1 (5 bases). Germline V gene data show CDR1 as DFQATT and CDR2 as SNEGSKA (reference sequence). The CDR3 spans 14 residues. CDR3 sequence reads: CSAGEQGSNYGYTF. The CDR3 DNA reads TGCAGTGCTGGAGAGCAGGGATCAAACTATGGCTACACCTTC.

This clonotype has just a few counts. This chain links TRBV7-2 with TRBJ2-5; the D gene is possibly TRBD2 (6 bases). This CDR3 region has 15 residues. Germline V gives CDR1 SGHTA, CDR2 FQGNSA. Trimming shortened V by 5 bases and J by 5 bases, and 18 bases separated the two germline ends. The CDR3 DNA follows: TGTGCCAGCAGCCTAGAGGGACTTCCCAGGGAGACCCAGTACTTC. Protein sequence: CASSLEGLPRETQYF.

This clonotype was seen many times. CDR3 in amino acids: CASSASNEQFF. The CDR3 DNA is TGTGCCAGCAGTGCATCCAATGAGCAGTTCTTC. The chain employs TRBV6-5 and TRBJ2-1; D is undetermined. Germline lookup yields CDR1 MNHEY and CDR2 SVGAGI. The V end was cut by 5 bases, the J end by 6 bases, with 5 bases between. The CDR3 is made up of 11 amino acids.

The table lists this clonotype with many counts. The rearrangement joins TRBV5-8 to TRBJ2-3, with a tentative D call TRBD1 (5 bases). Trimming stripped 3 bases from V and 0 bases from J, with 14 bases between. Germline V CDR1 and CDR2: SGHTS, YDEGEE. The CDR3 is 16 residues long. This CDR3 is CASSSPDRFSTDTQYF. For the CDR3, the DNA is TGTGCCAGCAGCTCCCCCGACAGATTCAGCACAGATACGCAGTATTTT.

A few counts support this clonotype. This sequence joins TRBV28 and TRBJ1-1, with TRBD1 matching over 7 bases. The CDR3 extends over 15 amino acids. V lost 7 bases and J lost 4; bases outside the gene matches: 12. The germline gives CDR1 MDHEN, CDR2 SYDVKM. CDR3 nucleotides: TGTGCCAGCACCTTCCCCCGGGACAGACTCACTGAAGCTTTCTTT. This codes for CASTFPRDRLTEAFF.

V and J are TRBV7-7 and TRBJ2-3; 7 bases map to TRBD2. The CDR3 consists of 16 residues. Germline V CDR1 and CDR2: SSHAT, FNYEAQ (reference sequence). With V trimmed by 5 bases and J by 2 bases, 10 bases remained unmatched. CDR3 sequence (DNA): TGTGCCAGCAGCGCTACATCGGGGGGACTCACAGATACGCAGTATTTT. Translated: CASSATSGGLTDTQYF.

This clonotype was seen more than once but under ten times. The rearrangement joins TRBV12-3 or TRBV12-4 to TRBJ2-5; 7 bases map to TRBD2. V trimming: 6 bases; J trimming: 3 bases; junction bases outside the gene matches: 10. This CDR3 is built from 15 residues. The CDR3 region has the DNA TGTGCCAGCAGCTTACCGCCTAGCGGAGAAGAGACCCAGTACTTC. Translated: CASSLPPSGEETQYF.

The CDR3 DNA reads TGCAGTGCTAGAGATCCCCGACTAGCGGGCGCCTACAATGAGCAGTTCTTC. Protein sequence: CSARDPRLAGAYNEQFF. The chain combines TRBV20-1 with TRBJ2-1; 10 nucleotides line up with TRBD2. From germline, CDR1 is DFQATT and CDR2 SNEGSKA (reference sequence). The CDR3 spans 17 residues. J was trimmed by 2 bases and V by 0 bases; bases with no gene match: 7.

This clonotype was counted a few times. This chain uses TRBV4-2 with TRBJ1-4; the D is unclear. CDR1 and CDR2 (germline): LGHNA, YNFKEQ. The ends were cut back, 0 bases at V and 3 bases at J, with 5 bases in the middle. The CDR3 loop spans 14 amino acids. This chain's CDR3 is CASSQEFSNEKLFF. CDR3 DNA: TGTGCCAGCAGCCAAGAATTTTCTAATGAAAAACTGTTTTTT.

This clonotype was counted ten times or more. This chain connects TRBV28 to TRBJ2-5; D might be TRBD2 (5 bases). The germline V gene encodes CDR1 MDHEN and CDR2 SYDVKM. V lost 4 bases and J 5 bases, leaving 11 bases between the germline ends. The CDR3 runs 13 residues. CDR3 sequence: CASSSGVYETQYF. The CDR3, as DNA: TGTGCCAGCAGTTCCGGGGTCTATGAGACCCAGTACTTC.

This clonotype was seen only a few times. The rearrangement uses TRBV10-3 and TRBJ1-6, with D possibly being TRBD1 (6 bases). Trimming removed 10 bases at V and 8 bases at J, with 18 bases between. Germline CDR1 and CDR2: ENHRY and SYGVKD. This CDR3 has 14 amino acids. CDR3 region: CATGSRDNDSPLHF. As DNA, the CDR3 is TGTGCCACCGGGTCCCGGGACAACGATTCACCCCTCCACTTT.